What follows is one T cell receptor (beta chain) and its context. The data are from a study of T-cell memory formation after mild COVID-19. TCRdb reprocessed the 5' RACE reads via MiXCR and lists one record per CDR3 protein. The data show roughly 110,000 distinct CDR3 sequences, roughly an eighth seen once. The V and J ends lost 1 base and 5 bases respectively, with 14 bases between them. Germline loops: CDR1 KGHDR, CDR2 SFDVKD. This CDR3 has 15 residues. This TCR came from an adult woman who had mild COVID-19 (a few samples of this study predate the infection). Cell type and time point are not known. The J gene is TRBJ2-7, the V gene TRBV24-1; TRBD1 might be the D (6 bases). The sequenced sample consisted of PBMCs or a T cell subset sorted from them (not recorded which). CDR3 DNA sequence: TGTGCCACCAGTGATTTTCGGGACACTAACCACGAGCAGTACTTC. Translated: CATSDFRDTNHEQYF.